Listed here are 22 T cell receptor beta chains from one sample, sequenced in a study of patients and donors after allogeneic stem cell transplantation. A single record per CDR3 protein comes from TCRdb applying MiXCR to the RT-PCR reads. The sample holds roughly 880,000 distinct CDR3 sequences, 15% to 20% seen once. Sequencing was carried out using blood, either unsorted or a sorted T cell fraction (not recorded which). The receptors were gathered from a human donor who was either an allogeneic HSCT recipient or a stem cell or donor lymphocyte infusion donor (not recorded which). It is not recorded whose cells these are; they may come from a transplant donor.

The table lists this clonotype with many counts. This sequence joins TRBV6-5 and TRBJ1-1; D unresolved. CDR1 and CDR2 (germline): MNHEY, SVGAGI. The V end was cut by 2 bases, the J end by 2 bases, with 9 bases between. The CDR3 contains 14 residues. Here the CDR3 reads CASSYPGSNTEAFF. In nucleotides, the CDR3 is TGTGCCAGCAGTTACCCAGGTTCAAACACTGAAGCTTTCTTT.

This clonotype appeared a few times. This chain uses TRBV27 with TRBJ1-2; D gene unclear. The germline CDR1 and CDR2 sequences are MNHEY and SMNVEV (reference sequence). Trimming cost V 5 bases and J 8 bases, with 15 bases left between them. This CDR3 has 13 amino acids. CDR3 loop: CASSPRYPLGYTF. In DNA form, the CDR3 reads TGTGCCAGCAGTCCTCGGTACCCACTGGGCTACACCTTC.

This clonotype was picked up a small number of times. The gene calls are TRBV28 and TRBJ2-1, with 8 bases lining up with TRBD1. CDR1 is MDHEN, CDR2 SYDVKM, per germline. With 6 bases clipped from V and 7 bases from J, the junction kept 8 bases outside the gene matches. The CDR3 is 14 amino acids. The CDR3 DNA is TGTGCCAGCAGCGCGGACAGGGTGGTGAATGAGCAGTTCTTC. This gives the protein CASSADRVVNEQFF.

V usage is TRBV27 and J usage is TRBJ1-5; 7 positions match TRBD1. Germline assignment: CDR1 MNHEY and CDR2 SMNVEV (reference sequence). The CDR3 has 15 amino acids. The J segment lost 2 bases and the V segment lost 3 bases, leaving 4 bases of the junction unmatched. The CDR3 DNA follows: TGTGCCAGCAGTTTTAAGGGGGCGGGCAATCAGCCCCAGCATTTT. This encodes CASSFKGAGNQPQHF.

There are a few counts of this clonotype. The chain employs TRBV12-3 or TRBV12-4 and TRBJ1-1; tentatively, D is TRBD1 (5 bases). The CDR3 length is 13 residues. V lost 5 bases to trimming and J lost 5 bases, with 12 bases between them. CDR3 in DNA: TGTGCCAGCAGTCTCTCGGGGGAAACTGAAGCTTTCTTT. It encodes CASSLSGETEAFF.

Worth noting for this clonotype: Just one base apart from a much larger clone, this may be a read error. The V call is TRBV10-3, the J call TRBJ1-1; 8 bases fit TRBD1. The V segment lost 5 bases and the J segment 7 bases; nucleotides outside the gene matches: 0. The CDR3 runs to 11 residues. CDR1 and CDR2 from the germline V gene are ENHRY and SYGVKD. The CDR3 DNA sequence: TGTGCCATCAGTACAGGGGGTGAAGCTTTCTTT. This codes for CAISTGGEAFF.

The rearrangement links TRBV10-3 to TRBJ2-1; TRBD2 agrees at 12 bases. Germline V gene sequence: CDR1 ENHRY, CDR2 SYGVKD. The V segment lost 4 bases and the J segment 6 bases; nucleotides outside the gene matches: 4. This CDR3 is 15 amino acids long. CDR3 protein: CAISAGTSGFNEQFF. The CDR3 DNA reads TGTGCCATCAGTGCCGGGACTAGCGGGTTCAATGAGCAGTTCTTC.

The chain couples TRBV20-1 to TRBJ1-5; D call uncertain. The V end was cut by 0 bases, the J end by 4 bases, with 10 bases between. The CDR3 is made up of 14 amino acids. Germline values: CDR1 DFQATT, CDR2 SNEGSKA (reference sequence). For the CDR3, the DNA is TGCAGTGCTAGAGATCGCCTCCAGAATCAGCCCCAGCATTTT. Translated, it gives CSARDRLQNQPQHF.

This clonotype turned up a few times. This rearrangement joins TRBV29-1 to TRBJ1-2, with TRBD1 matching over 9 bases. Germline CDR1 SQVTM, CDR2 ANQGSEA. Unmatched junction bases numbered 2, after V lost 6 bases and J lost 0 bases. CDR3 size: 13 residues. The DNA for the CDR3 is TGCAGCGTACAGGGGGCGCCTAACTATGGCTACACCTTC. The encoded protein is CSVQGAPNYGYTF. Using reference TRBV29-1 and TRBJ1-2 for the parts outside the CDR3, the full variable domain is SAVISQKPSRDICQRGTSLTIQCQVDSQVTMMFWYRQQPGQSLTLIATANQGSEATYESGFVIDKFPISRPNLTFSTLTVSNMSPEDSSIYLCSVQGAPNYGYTFGSGTRLTVV.

This clonotype was picked up a small number of times. J is TRBJ2-3 and V is TRBV12-3 or TRBV12-4, with TRBD2 as a possible D gene (5 bases). The length of the CDR3 is 14 residues. With 4 bases removed from V and 1 base from J, the gap between germline ends came to 9 bases. The CDR3 nucleotides are TGTGCCAGCAGTTCGGCAGCGGGCACAGATACGCAGTATTTT. It specifies CASSSAAGTDTQYF.

This clonotype occurred a few times. CDR3 bases: TGTGCCAGCAGCCAAATGGCGACAGGCAATCAGCCCCAGCATTTT. This gives the protein CASSQMATGNQPQHF. The chain carries TRBV3-1 and TRBJ1-5, with D possibly matching TRBD1 (5 bases). Trimming shortened V by 2 bases and J by 2 bases, and 10 bases separated the two germline ends. This CDR3 has 15 amino acids. Germline V gene sequence: CDR1 LGHDT, CDR2 YNNKEL (reference sequence).

In nucleotides, the CDR3 is TGTGCCAGCTCACCAGATAGAATTTACGAGCAGTACTTC. This translates into CASSPDRIYEQYF. V usage is TRBV18 and J usage is TRBJ2-7; no reliable D call. V lost 2 bases to trimming and J lost 4 bases, with 9 bases between them. CDR3 size: 13 residues. CDR1 KGHSH and CDR2 LQKENI come from the germline V gene.

Note on this clonotype: A far larger clone differs by one base, so this is likely a read error. V is TRBV28 and J is TRBJ2-7; D remains unclear. This CDR3 is 11 amino acids long. V shed 5 bases and J shed 6 bases, with 8 bases lying between them. CDR1 and CDR2 (germline): MDHEN, SYDVKM. The CDR3 reads CASSVAVEQYF. CDR3 sequence (DNA): TGTGCCAGCAGTGTAGCAGTCGAGCAGTACTTC.

The CDR3 coding sequence is TGTGCCACCAGCACAAACCTAGCGGGGGGCGGGGGTGCCAAAAACATTCAGTACTTC. Amino acids: CATSTNLAGGGGAKNIQYF. The genes are TRBV15 and TRBJ2-4; 11 bases are shared with TRBD2. Germline V gives CDR1 LNHNV, CDR2 YYDKDF (reference sequence). The CDR3 has 19 amino acids. V lost 4 bases and J lost 1; bases outside the gene matches: 12.

This clonotype was seen only a few times. CDR3: CASSYVGGGTGELFF. The CDR3 DNA sequence: TGTGCCAGCAGTTACGTCGGGGGGGGTACCGGGGAGCTGTTTTTT. The chain uses TRBV6-5 and TRBJ2-2, with 8 positions matching TRBD2. The CDR3 contains 15 residues. Germline V gene lookup returns CDR1 MNHEY and CDR2 SVGAGI. Trimming cost V 2 bases and J 5 bases; bases outside gene matches: 4.

This sequence joins TRBV20-1 and TRBJ2-7; 11 bases agree with TRBD2. The CDR3 sequence is 14 residues long. The germline CDR1 and CDR2 sequences are DFQATT and SNEGSKA (reference sequence). Trimming cost V 4 bases and J 1 base; bases outside gene matches: 3. The CDR3: CSAKLAGVSYEQYF. The DNA of the CDR3 is TGCAGTGCTAAACTAGCGGGAGTATCCTACGAGCAGTACTTC.

This clonotype was counted between two and nine times. V gene TRBV9 combines with J gene TRBJ2-1, with D perhaps TRBD2 (5 bases). Germline V gives CDR1 SGDLS, CDR2 YYNGEE. The CDR3 runs 14 residues. The germline V and J ends were trimmed by 0 bases and 3 bases, with 7 bases remaining between them. The CDR3 DNA is TGTGCCAGCAGCGTAGTCGGGAACTACAATGAGCAGTTCTTC. Amino acid sequence: CASSVVGNYNEQFF.

The V gene is TRBV27, the J gene TRBJ2-5, with D hard to call. Deletions cut 5 bases from V and 1 base from J, with 14 bases between. Germline V gene sequence: CDR1 MNHEY, CDR2 SMNVEV (reference sequence). The CDR3 sequence is 15 residues long. CDR3 nucleotides: TGTGCCAGCAGTACTCAGTTCGGTGCCCAAGAGACCCAGTACTTC. Translation gives CASSTQFGAQETQYF.

The genes are TRBV30 and TRBJ2-2; 7 positions agree with TRBD1. The CDR3 totals 15 residues. Germline V gene data show CDR1 as GTSNPN and CDR2 as SVGIG (reference sequence). J was trimmed by 5 bases and V by 2 bases; bases with no gene match: 8. CDR3 DNA: TGTGCCTGGAGTATAGGGGGCGCGAGGACCGGGGAGCTGTTTTTT. This gives the protein CAWSIGGARTGELFF.

The rearrangement uses TRBV20-1 and TRBJ2-1, with D perhaps matching TRBD2 (5 bases). Germline V lookup: CDR1 DFQATT, CDR2 SNEGSKA (reference sequence). Trimming stripped 1 base from V and 2 bases from J, with 12 bases between. The CDR3 extends over 15 amino acids. The CDR3 DNA follows: TGCAGTGCTAGAGTGGACTCCTATCCCTACAATGAGCAGTTCTTC. It encodes CSARVDSYPYNEQFF.

This chain links TRBV20-1 with TRBJ1-4; the D gene is possibly TRBD1 (6 bases). V lost 3 bases and J 3 bases, leaving 11 bases between the germline ends. Germline V gene lookup returns CDR1 DFQATT and CDR2 SNEGSKA (reference sequence). This CDR3 contains 14 residues. CDR3 sequence: CSASWTEPNEKLFF. CDR3 coding DNA: TGCAGTGCTAGTTGGACAGAACCTAATGAAAAACTGTTTTTT.

This clonotype was counted a few times. The V gene is TRBV6-1, the J gene TRBJ2-1, with 10 bases aligning to TRBD2. CDR1 and CDR2 (germline): MNHNS, SASEGT. The V segment lost 6 bases and the J segment 1 base; nucleotides outside the gene matches: 12. The length of the CDR3 is 18 residues. In nucleotides, the CDR3 is TGTGCCAGCAGCGAGGGGGTAGCGGGAGGTATATCCTACAATGAGCAGTTCTTC. It translates to CASSEGVAGGISYNEQFF.